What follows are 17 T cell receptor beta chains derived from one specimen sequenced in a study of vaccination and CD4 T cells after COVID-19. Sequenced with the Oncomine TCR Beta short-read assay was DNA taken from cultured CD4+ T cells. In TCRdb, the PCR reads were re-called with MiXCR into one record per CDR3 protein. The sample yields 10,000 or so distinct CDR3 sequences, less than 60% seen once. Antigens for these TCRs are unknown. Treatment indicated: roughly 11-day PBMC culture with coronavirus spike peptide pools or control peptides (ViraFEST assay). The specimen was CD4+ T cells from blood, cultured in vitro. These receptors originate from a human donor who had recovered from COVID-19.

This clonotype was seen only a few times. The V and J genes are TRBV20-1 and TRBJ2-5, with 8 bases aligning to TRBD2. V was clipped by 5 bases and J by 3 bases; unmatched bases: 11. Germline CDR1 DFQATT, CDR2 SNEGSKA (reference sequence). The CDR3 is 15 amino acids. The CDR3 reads CSADVHGGAEETQYF. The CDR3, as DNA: TGCAGTGCTGATGTCCACGGGGGGGCCGAAGAGACCCAGTACTTC.

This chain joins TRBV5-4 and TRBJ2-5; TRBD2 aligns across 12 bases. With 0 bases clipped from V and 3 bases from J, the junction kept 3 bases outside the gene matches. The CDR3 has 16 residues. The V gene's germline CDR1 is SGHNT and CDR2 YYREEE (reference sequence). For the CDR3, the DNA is TGTGCCAGCAGCTTGGAGGGACTAGCGGGCGAAGAGACCCAGTACTTC. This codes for CASSLEGLAGEETQYF.

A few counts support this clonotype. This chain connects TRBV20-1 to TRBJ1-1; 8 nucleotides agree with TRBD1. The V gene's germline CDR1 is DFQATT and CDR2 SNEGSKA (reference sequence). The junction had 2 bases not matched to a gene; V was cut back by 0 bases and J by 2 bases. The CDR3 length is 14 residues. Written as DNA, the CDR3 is TGCAGTGCTAGAGACGGGACAGGTAACACTGAAGCTTTCTTT. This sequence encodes CSARDGTGNTEAFF.

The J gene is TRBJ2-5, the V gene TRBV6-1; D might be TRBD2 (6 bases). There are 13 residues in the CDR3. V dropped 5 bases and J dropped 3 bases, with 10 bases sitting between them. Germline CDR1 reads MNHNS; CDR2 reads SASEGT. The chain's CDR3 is CASSPGLKETQYF. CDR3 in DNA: TGTGCCAGCAGTCCAGGACTAAAAGAGACCCAGTACTTC.

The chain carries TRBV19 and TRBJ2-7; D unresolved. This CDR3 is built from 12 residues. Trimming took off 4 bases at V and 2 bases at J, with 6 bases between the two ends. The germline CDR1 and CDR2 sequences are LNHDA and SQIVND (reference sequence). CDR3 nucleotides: TGTGCCAGTAGTAACCCCCCCTACGAGCAGTACTTC. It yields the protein CASSNPPYEQYF.

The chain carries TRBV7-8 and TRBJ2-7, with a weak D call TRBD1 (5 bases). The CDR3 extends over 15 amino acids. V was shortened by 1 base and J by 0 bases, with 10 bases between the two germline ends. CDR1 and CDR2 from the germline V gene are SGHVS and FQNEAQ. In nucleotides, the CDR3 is TGTGCCAGCAGCTTAGAAGGACAAATCTCCTACGAGCAGTACTTC. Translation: CASSLEGQISYEQYF.

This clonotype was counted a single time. CDR3 residues: CASSATSGGGRPQHF. The CDR3 DNA sequence: TGTGCCAGTAGTGCAACCTCAGGGGGGGGGAGACCCCAGCATTTT. V is TRBV19 and J is TRBJ1-5, with 7 bases lining up with TRBD1. The CDR3 consists of 15 residues. Germline-derived CDR1 and CDR2 are LNHDA and SQIVND (reference sequence). The V segment lost 5 bases and the J segment 10 bases; nucleotides outside the gene matches: 14.

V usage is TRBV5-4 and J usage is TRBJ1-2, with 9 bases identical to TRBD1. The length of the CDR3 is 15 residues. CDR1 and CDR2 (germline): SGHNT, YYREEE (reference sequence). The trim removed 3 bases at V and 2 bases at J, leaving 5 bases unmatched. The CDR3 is CASSSGDRANYGYTF. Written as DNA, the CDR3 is TGTGCCAGCAGCTCGGGGGACAGGGCGAACTATGGCTACACCTTC.

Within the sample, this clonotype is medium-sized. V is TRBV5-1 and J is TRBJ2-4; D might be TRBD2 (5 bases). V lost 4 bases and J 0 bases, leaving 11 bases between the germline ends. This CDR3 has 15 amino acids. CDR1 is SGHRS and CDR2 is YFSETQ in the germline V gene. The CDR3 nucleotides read TGCGCCAGCAGCCGGGGTCGGTTAGCCAAAAACATTCAGTACTTC. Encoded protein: CASSRGRLAKNIQYF.

CDR3 DNA: TGTGCCAGCACCCAGGAGGGAGGCACTGAAGCTTTCTTT. Its protein is CASTQEGGTEAFF. J is TRBJ1-1 and V is TRBV7-9; D uncertain. Germline CDR1 SEHNR, CDR2 FQNEAQ (reference sequence). V was pared by 7 bases and J by 4 bases, with 13 bases between. CDR3 length: 13 amino acids.

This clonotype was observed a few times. The DNA of the CDR3 is TGCAGTGCCACCGGGACCTCACTGACCGGGAAGCAGTTCTTC. The encoded protein is CSATGTSLTGKQFF. V is TRBV20-1 and J is TRBJ2-1; D assignment may be TRBD1 or TRBD2 (5 bases each). CDR1 and CDR2 from the germline V gene are DFQATT and SNEGSKA (reference sequence). This CDR3 is built from 14 residues. Trimming took 6 bases from V and 11 from J, leaving 23 bases between them.

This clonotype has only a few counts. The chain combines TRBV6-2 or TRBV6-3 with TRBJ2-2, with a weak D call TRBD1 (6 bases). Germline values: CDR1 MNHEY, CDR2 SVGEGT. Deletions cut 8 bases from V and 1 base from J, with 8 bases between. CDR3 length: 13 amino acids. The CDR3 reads CASSDRNTGELFF. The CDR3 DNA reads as TGTGCCAGCTCGGACAGGAACACCGGGGAGCTGTTTTTT.

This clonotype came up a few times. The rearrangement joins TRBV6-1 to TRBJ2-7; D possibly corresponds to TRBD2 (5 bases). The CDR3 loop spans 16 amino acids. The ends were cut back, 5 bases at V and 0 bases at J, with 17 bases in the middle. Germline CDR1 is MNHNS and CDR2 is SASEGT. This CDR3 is CASSLGLSPSSYEQYF. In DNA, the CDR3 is TGTGCCAGCAGTCTAGGACTTTCCCCGAGCTCCTACGAGCAGTACTTC.

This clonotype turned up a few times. The CDR3 spells CASSPIEFYGYTF. CDR3 in DNA: TGTGCCAGCTCACCGATAGAATTCTATGGCTACACCTTC. The gene calls are TRBV18 and TRBJ1-2, with unresolved D. Germline V gene sequence: CDR1 KGHSH, CDR2 LQKENI. The CDR3 sequence is 13 residues long. V was cut by 3 bases and J by 4 bases, with 9 bases left in between. Using reference TRBV18 and TRBJ1-2 for the parts outside the CDR3, the full variable domain is NAGVMQNPRHLVRRRGQEARLRCSPMKGHSHVYWYRQLPEEGLKFMVYLQKENIIDESGMPKERFSAEFPKEGPSILRIQQVVRGDSAAYFCASSPIEFYGYTFGSGTRLTVV.

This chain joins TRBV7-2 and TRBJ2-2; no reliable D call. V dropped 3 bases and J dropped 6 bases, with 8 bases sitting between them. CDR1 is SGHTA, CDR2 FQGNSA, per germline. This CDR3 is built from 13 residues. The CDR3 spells CASSFHESGELFF. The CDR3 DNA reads TGTGCCAGCAGCTTCCACGAATCCGGGGAGCTGTTTTTT.

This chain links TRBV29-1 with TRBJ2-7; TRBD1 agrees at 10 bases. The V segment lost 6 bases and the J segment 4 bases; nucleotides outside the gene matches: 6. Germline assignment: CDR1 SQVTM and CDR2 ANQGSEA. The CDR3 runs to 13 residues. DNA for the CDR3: TGCAGCGTGGGGGGACAGGGGAATTACGAGCAGTACTTC. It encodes CSVGGQGNYEQYF.

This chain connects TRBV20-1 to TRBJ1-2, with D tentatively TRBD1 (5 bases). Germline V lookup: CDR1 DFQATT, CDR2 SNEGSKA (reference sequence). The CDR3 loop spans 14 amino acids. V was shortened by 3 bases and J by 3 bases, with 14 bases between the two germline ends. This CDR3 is CSASRPGFDYGYTF. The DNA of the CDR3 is TGCAGTGCTAGCAGGCCAGGGTTTGACTATGGCTACACCTTC.